Listed below are T cell receptor beta chains from one sample, sequenced in a study of T cells in Graves' hyperthyroidism and ophthalmopathy. TCRdb independently ran MiXCR on the multiplex PCR reads; one entry per CDR3 protein. The sample records around 380,000 distinct CDR3 sequences, roughly 12% being singletons. What was sequenced was blood. The receptors originated from a man younger than 45 with Graves' hyperthyroidism that later progressed to Graves' ophthalmopathy. The CDR3 runs from the conserved cysteine through the conserved F or W. A D gene is named only where the DNA matches it firmly. Only part of the rows carry a size: once, few, many, or a class if the clone is expanded.

V	size	D	J	CDR3	DNA
TRBV11-2	many	TRBD2	TRBJ2-2	CASSLPRAGGTGELFF	TGTGCCAGCAGCTTACCCAGGGCGGGAGGCACCGGGGAGCTGTTTTTT
TRBV12-5	many	NA	TRBJ1-2	CASGSELGRYYGYTF	TGTGCTAGTGGATCTGAGCTCGGGAGGTACTATGGCTACACCTTC
TRBV5-1	NA	TRBD1	TRBJ2-1	CASGSGQGAGEQFF	TGCGCCAGCGGGAGCGGGCAGGGGGCCGGTGAGCAGTTCTTC
TRBV2	many	NA	TRBJ1-1	CASSGALVGVNTEAFF	TGTGCCAGCAGTGGCGCCCTGGTAGGGGTAAACACTGAAGCTTTCTTT
TRBV7-9	many	NA	TRBJ2-3	CASSQLSSSTDTQYF	TGTGCCAGCAGCCAACTAAGTTCTAGCACAGATACGCAGTATTTT
TRBV7-2	many	TRBD2	TRBJ2-1	CASNPSGGYNEQFF	TGTGCCAGCAACCCTAGCGGGGGATACAATGAGCAGTTCTTC
TRBV3-1	NA	TRBD1	TRBJ1-2	CASSQVRDRYYYGYTF	TGTGCCAGCAGCCAAGTCCGGGACAGGTACTACTATGGCTACACCTTC
TRBV11-2	once	NA	TRBJ1-1	CASSFNDPGGNTEAFF	TGTGCCAGCAGCTTTAACGATCCGGGGGGTAACACTGAAGCTTTCTTT
TRBV5-6	few	NA	TRBJ2-3	CASSLYGGLFTDTQYF	TGTGCCAGCAGCTTGTACGGGGGCTTGTTCACAGATACGCAGTATTTT
TRBV7-9	NA	TRBD2	TRBJ2-1	CASSPSGGASYEQFF	TGTGCCAGCAGTCCGAGCGGGGGGGCTTCATATGAGCAGTTCTTC
TRBV2	NA	NA	TRBJ2-5	CASTEYREPQYF	TGTGCCAGCACCGAATACCGGGAACCTCAGTACTTC
TRBV28	many	TRBD1	TRBJ2-1	CASSLWAGGSDEQFF	TGTGCCAGCAGTTTATGGGCAGGGGGCTCCGATGAGCAGTTCTTC
TRBV28	many	NA	TRBJ1-1	CASSPQVNTEAFF	TGTGCCAGCAGCCCACAGGTGAACACTGAAGCTTTCTTT
TRBV11-2	many	NA	TRBJ2-6	CASSTSSGANVLTF	TGTGCCAGCAGCACTAGCTCTGGGGCCAACGTCCTGACTTTC
TRBV28	NA	NA	TRBJ2-3	CATGGSTDTQYF	TGTGCCACCGGGGGTAGCACAGATACGCAGTATTTT
TRBV20-1	few	NA	TRBJ2-2	CSAKFSTGAGELFF	TGCAGTGCTAAATTCTCCACCGGGGCCGGGGAGCTGTTTTTT
TRBV7-2	many	NA	TRBJ2-5	CASSPTRQTKPYF	TGTGCCAGCAGTCCTACACGCCAGACTAAACCCTACTTC
TRBV18	once	NA	TRBJ2-1	CASSPPGGLVAYEQFF	TGTGCCAGCTCACCGCCCGGGGGATTAGTAGCCTATGAGCAGTTCTTC
TRBV9	NA	NA	TRBJ2-3	CASSVRGAPADTQYF	TGTGCCAGCAGCGTAAGGGGCGCCCCGGCAGATACGCAGTATTTT
TRBV7-9	few	NA	TRBJ2-5	CASSLDRTYKMTQYF	TGTGCCAGCAGCTTAGACAGGACTTACAAGATGACCCAGTACTTC
TRBV5-5	NA	NA	TRBJ2-3	CASSLGGILADTQYF	TGTGCCAGCAGCTTGGGGGGGATACTGGCAGATACGCAGTATTTT
TRBV3-1	many	NA	TRBJ1-1	CASSQLSGNTEAFF	TGTGCCAGCAGCCAATTATCAGGGAACACTGAAGCTTTCTTT
TRBV20-1	NA	NA	TRBJ1-5	CSARPPGGDPNQPQHF	TGCAGTGCTAGACCTCCCGGGGGGGACCCGAATCAGCCCCAGCATTTT
TRBV12-3/TRBV12-4	many	NA	TRBJ1-1	CATQAVLNTEAFF	TGTGCCACTCAAGCGGTCCTGAACACTGAAGCTTTCTTT
TRBV7-9	NA	TRBD1	TRBJ1-2	CASSSRRGTNYGYTF	TGTGCCAGCAGCTCGCGCAGGGGGACTAACTATGGCTACACCTTC
TRBV29-1	NA	NA	TRBJ1-4	CSAARDPTNEKLFF	TGCAGCGCCGCCAGGGACCCAACTAATGAAAAACTGTTTTTT
TRBV20-1	NA	NA	TRBJ1-4	CSAPGTSNEKLFF	TGCAGTGCGCCCGGGACAAGTAATGAAAAACTGTTTTTT
TRBV10-3	many	TRBD1	TRBJ1-6	CAISDRGSAPLHF	TGTGCCATCAGTGACAGGGGGTCGGCACCCCTCCACTTT
TRBV27	many	TRBD2	TRBJ2-3	CASRVLAGTDTQYF	TGTGCCAGCAGGGTACTAGCGGGGACAGATACGCAGTATTTT
TRBV29-1	NA	NA	TRBJ2-5	CSAHREETQYF	TGCAGCGCACACAGGGAAGAGACCCAGTACTTC
TRBV4-1	few	NA	TRBJ2-2	CASSQIGGNTGELFF	TGCGCCAGCAGCCAGATAGGCGGAAACACCGGGGAGCTGTTTTTT
TRBV28	once	NA	TRBJ2-2	CASSFNRPPLFF	TGTGCCAGCAGTTTCAATAGACCGCCGCTGTTTTTT
TRBV5-6	once	NA	TRBJ2-7	CASSLLGHALKRGLYEQYF	TGTGCCAGCAGCTTGTTGGGACACGCTCTTAAAAGGGGCCTCTACGAGCAGTACTTC
TRBV9	NA	NA	TRBJ2-1	CASSVPGNEQFF	TGTGCCAGCAGCGTACCGGGGAATGAGCAGTTCTTC
TRBV7-2	NA	NA	TRBJ1-1	CASSLLGQHMNTEAFF	TGTGCCAGCAGCCTATTGGGACAACACATGAACACTGAAGCTTTCTTT
TRBV6-2/TRBV6-3	NA	NA	TRBJ1-6	CASSQLTAKGSPLHF	TGTGCCAGCAGCCAACTGACAGCGAAGGGTTCACCCCTCCACTTT
TRBV14	few	NA	TRBJ2-3	CASSQDYAGNGDTQYF	TGTGCCAGCAGCCAAGATTACGCAGGGAATGGAGATACGCAGTATTTT
TRBV3-1	NA	TRBD2	TRBJ2-1	CASSQLAGMTYNEQFF	TGTGCCAGCAGCCAATTAGCGGGGATGACCTACAATGAGCAGTTCTTC
TRBV20-1	NA	TRBD2	TRBJ2-2	CSANGGDPGELFF	TGCAGTGCTAACGGGGGGGACCCCGGGGAGCTGTTTTTT
TRBV29-1	few	TRBD1	TRBJ1-2	CSVGGDRAKPDGYTF	TGCAGCGTTGGGGGGGACAGGGCCAAACCCGATGGCTACACCTTC
TRBV14	many	NA	TRBJ2-7	CASSQGSIKQYF	TGTGCCAGCAGCCAAGGTTCCATAAAGCAGTACTTC
TRBV28	many	NA	TRBJ1-2	CASSLQSYGYTF	TGTGCCAGCAGTTTACAGAGTTATGGCTACACCTTC
TRBV3-1	NA	TRBD1	TRBJ1-6	CASSQQGQINSPLHF	TGTGCCAGCAGCCAACAGGGACAGATTAATTCACCCCTCCACTTT
TRBV3-1	NA	NA	TRBJ1-6	CASSPTEAGHSPLHF	TGTGCCAGCAGCCCGACAGAGGCCGGACATTCACCCCTCCACTTT